These T cell receptor beta chains were read from a single sample in a study of human T cells and chemical hapten exposure. TCRdb re-called the RACE reads with MiXCR, one entry per CDR3 protein. The repertoire has 350,000 to 400,000 distinct CDR3 sequences, less than 6.5% of them found once; the top ten carry just over 2.5%. The source material was whole blood, sampled in connection with sensitization to the hapten diphenylcyclopropenone (DPC). These TCRs come from a woman in her forties or fifties with alopecia areata. Some clones in this sample may be carry-over from other donors' samples. The CDR3 runs from the conserved cysteine through the conserved F or W. The D gene is left open where the match is weak. Clone size is stated in some rows and not others, as once, few, many or a class when expanded.

CDR3 length,D gene,clone size,V gene,J gene,CDR3 DNA,CDR3 protein
12,NA,few,TRBV10-3,TRBJ2-3,TGTGCCATCAGGCAGGGCTCAGATACGCAGTATTTT,CAIRQGSDTQYF
14,NA,many,TRBV5-1,TRBJ2-5,TGCGCCAGCAGCATTACCACTAGGGCGGAGACCCAGTACTTC,CASSITTRAETQYF
12,NA,many,TRBV27,TRBJ1-1,TGTGCCAGCAGTTCTCGGGGCCAGGGGGCTTTCTTT,CASSSRGQGAFF
15,TRBD2,NA,TRBV19,TRBJ2-1,TGTGCCAGTAGTATAGGGACTAGCGGGGGGAATGAGCAGTTCTTC,CASSIGTSGGNEQFF
14,NA,NA,TRBV13,TRBJ1-1,TGTGCCAGCAGCTTTTCGCGGAAAGGCACTGAAGCTTTCTTT,CASSFSRKGTEAFF
14,NA,few,TRBV7-2,TRBJ1-3,TGTGCCAGCAGCTTGTCGGCTCCTGGAAACACCATATATTTT,CASSLSAPGNTIYF
13,TRBD1,few,TRBV20-1,TRBJ2-7,TGCAGTGCAACCCGGACAGGGAGAAACGAGCAGTACTTC,CSATRTGRNEQYF
13,NA,NA,TRBV6-1,TRBJ1-2,TGTGCCAGCAGTGAAGGCCTAGGGGGACCCTACACCTTC,CASSEGLGGPYTF
17,NA,many,TRBV12-5,TRBJ1-6,TGTGCTAGTGGTTTGGTACTTGAGCGCAGGGGTTATTCACCCCTCCACTTT,CASGLVLERRGYSPLHF
14,TRBD1,few,TRBV19,TRBJ2-1,TGTGCCAGTAGTATATGGACAGGGGAAGGTGAGCAGTTCTTC,CASSIWTGEGEQFF
15,NA,few,TRBV12-3/TRBV12-4,TRBJ1-6,TGTGCCAGCAGTTTGTCAGGTCTTAGTAATTCACCCCTCCACTTT,CASSLSGLSNSPLHF
16,NA,few,TRBV27,TRBJ1-5,TGTGCCAGCAGTATAACGGGACCCAGGGCCGATCAGCCCCAGCATTTT,CASSITGPRADQPQHF
17,NA,NA,TRBV2,TRBJ2-4,TGTGCCAGCAGTGAAGCTTGGGTAGGACTAGCCAAAAACATTCAGTACTTC,CASSEAWVGLAKNIQYF
12,NA,many,TRBV29-1,TRBJ1-1,TGCAGCGTCGAGACAGTGAACACTGAAGCTTTCTTT,CSVETVNTEAFF
15,TRBD1,NA,TRBV12-3/TRBV12-4,TRBJ1-4,TGTGCCAGCACTGAGACCGGGACAGTAAAGGAAAAACTGTTTTTT,CASTETGTVKEKLFF
16,NA,NA,TRBV20-1,TRBJ2-3,TGCAGTGCTAGAGTGCCGGGGGTTGGATCGGCAGATACGCAGTATTTT,CSARVPGVGSADTQYF
14,NA,many,TRBV28,TRBJ2-6,TGTGCCACCAATATACTCTCTGGGGCCAACGTCCTGACTTTC,CATNILSGANVLTF
12,NA,NA,TRBV5-1,TRBJ2-7,TGCGCCAGCAGCTTGCAACCCTACGAGCAGTACTTC,CASSLQPYEQYF